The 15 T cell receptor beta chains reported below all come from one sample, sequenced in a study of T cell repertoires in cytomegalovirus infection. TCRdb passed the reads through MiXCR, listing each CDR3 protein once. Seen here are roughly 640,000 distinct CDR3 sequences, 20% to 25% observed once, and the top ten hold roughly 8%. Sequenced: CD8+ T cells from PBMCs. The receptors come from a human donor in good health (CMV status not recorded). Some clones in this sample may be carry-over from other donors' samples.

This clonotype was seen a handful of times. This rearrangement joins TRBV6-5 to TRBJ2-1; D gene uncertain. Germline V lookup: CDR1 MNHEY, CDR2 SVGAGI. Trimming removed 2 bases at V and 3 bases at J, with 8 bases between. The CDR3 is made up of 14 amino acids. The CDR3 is CASSYMDNYNEQFF. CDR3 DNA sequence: TGTGCCAGCAGTTACATGGATAACTACAATGAGCAGTTCTTC.

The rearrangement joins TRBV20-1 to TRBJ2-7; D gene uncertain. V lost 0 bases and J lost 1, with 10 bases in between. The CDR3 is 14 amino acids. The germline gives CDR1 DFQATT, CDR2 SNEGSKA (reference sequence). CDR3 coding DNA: TGCAGTGCTAGAGATCGGGCCTATTCCTACGAGCAGTACTTC. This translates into CSARDRAYSYEQYF.

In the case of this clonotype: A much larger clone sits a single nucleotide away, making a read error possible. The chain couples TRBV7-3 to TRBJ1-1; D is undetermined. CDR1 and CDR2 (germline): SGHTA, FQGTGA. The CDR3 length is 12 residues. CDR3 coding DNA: TGTGCCAGCAGCTCCCTAGACACTGAAACTTTCTTT. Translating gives CASSSLDTETFF.

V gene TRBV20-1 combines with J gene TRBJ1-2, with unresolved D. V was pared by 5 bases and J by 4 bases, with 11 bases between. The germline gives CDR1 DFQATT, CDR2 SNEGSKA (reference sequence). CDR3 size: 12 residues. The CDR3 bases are TGCAGTGCTCGCGGACGGCTCTATGGCTACACCTTC. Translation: CSARGRLYGYTF.

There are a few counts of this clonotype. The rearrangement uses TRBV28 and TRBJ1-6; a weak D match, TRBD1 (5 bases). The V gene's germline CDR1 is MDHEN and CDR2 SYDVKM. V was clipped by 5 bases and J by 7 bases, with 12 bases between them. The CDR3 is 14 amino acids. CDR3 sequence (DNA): TGTGCCAGCAGTCCCGGGGGTCCGAATTCACCCCTCCACTTT. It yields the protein CASSPGGPNSPLHF. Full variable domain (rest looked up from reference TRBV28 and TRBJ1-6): DVKVTQSSRYLVKRTGEKVFLECVQDMDHENMFWYRQDPGLGLRLIYFSYDVKMKEKGDIPEGYSVSREKKERFSLILESASTNQTSMYLCASSPGGPNSPLHFGNGTRLTVT.

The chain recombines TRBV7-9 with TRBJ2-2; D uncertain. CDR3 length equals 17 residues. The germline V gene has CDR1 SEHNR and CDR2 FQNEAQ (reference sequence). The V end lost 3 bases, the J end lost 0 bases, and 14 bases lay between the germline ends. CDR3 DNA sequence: TGTGCCAGCAGCTTTGACATCGACCCTGCGAACACCGGGGAGCTGTTTTTT. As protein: CASSFDIDPANTGELFF.

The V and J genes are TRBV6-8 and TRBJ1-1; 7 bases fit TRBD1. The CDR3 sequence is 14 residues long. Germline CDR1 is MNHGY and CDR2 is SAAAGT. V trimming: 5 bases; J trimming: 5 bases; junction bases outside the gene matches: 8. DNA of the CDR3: TGTGCCAGCAGTATTGGACAGGCGGGGACTGAAGCTTTCTTT. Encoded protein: CASSIGQAGTEAFF.

In DNA form, the CDR3 reads TGTGCCAGCACCTCCTCCGCCGGGACTAGCGGGATGCATGAGCAGTTCTTC. It yields the protein CASTSSAGTSGMHEQFF. The chain uses TRBV9 and TRBJ2-1; 13 bases agree with TRBD2. The CDR3 extends over 17 amino acids. The V gene end was trimmed by 6 bases and the J gene end by 8 bases; junction bases not matched to a gene: 14. Germline-derived CDR1 and CDR2 are SGDLS and YYNGEE.

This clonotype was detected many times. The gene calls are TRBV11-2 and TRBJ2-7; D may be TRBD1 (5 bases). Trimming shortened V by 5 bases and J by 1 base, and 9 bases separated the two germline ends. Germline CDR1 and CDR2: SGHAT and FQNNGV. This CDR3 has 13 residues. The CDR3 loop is CASSLGHSYEQYV. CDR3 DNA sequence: TGTGCCAGCAGCCTTGGACATTCCTACGAGCAGTACGTC.

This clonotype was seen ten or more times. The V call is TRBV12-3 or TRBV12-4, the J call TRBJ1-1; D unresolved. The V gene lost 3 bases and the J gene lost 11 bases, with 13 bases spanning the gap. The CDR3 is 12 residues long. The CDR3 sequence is CASSLEEMIAFF. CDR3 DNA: TGTGCCAGCAGTTTGGAGGAGATGATCGCTTTCTTT.

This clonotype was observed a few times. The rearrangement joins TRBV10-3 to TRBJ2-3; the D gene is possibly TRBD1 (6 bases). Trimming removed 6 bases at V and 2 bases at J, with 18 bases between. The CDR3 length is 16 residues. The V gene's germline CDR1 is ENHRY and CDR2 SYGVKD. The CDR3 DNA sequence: TGTGCCATCAGGACCACGGGACACCAGAACACAGATACGCAGTATTTT. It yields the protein CAIRTTGHQNTDTQYF.

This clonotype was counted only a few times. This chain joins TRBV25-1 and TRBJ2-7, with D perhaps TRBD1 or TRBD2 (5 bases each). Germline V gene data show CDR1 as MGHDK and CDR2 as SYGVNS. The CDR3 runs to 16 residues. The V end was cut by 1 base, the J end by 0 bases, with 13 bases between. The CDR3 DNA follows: TGTGCCAGCAGTGAATTGTCGGCAGGGAGCTCCTACGAGCAGTACTTC. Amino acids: CASSELSAGSSYEQYF.

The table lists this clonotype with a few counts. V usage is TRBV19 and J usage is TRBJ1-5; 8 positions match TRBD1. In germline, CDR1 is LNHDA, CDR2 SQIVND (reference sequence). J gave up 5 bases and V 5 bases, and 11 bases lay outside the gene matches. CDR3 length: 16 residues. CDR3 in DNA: TGTGCCAGTAGTCCGACCGGACAGGGATACGATCAGCCCCAGCATTTT. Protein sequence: CASSPTGQGYDQPQHF. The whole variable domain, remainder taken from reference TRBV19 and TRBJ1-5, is DGGITQSPKYLFRKEGQNVTLSCEQNLNHDAMYWYRQDPGQGLRLIYYSQIVNDFQKGDIAEGYSVSREKKESFPLTVTSAQKNPTAFYLCASSPTGQGYDQPQHFGDGTRLSIL.

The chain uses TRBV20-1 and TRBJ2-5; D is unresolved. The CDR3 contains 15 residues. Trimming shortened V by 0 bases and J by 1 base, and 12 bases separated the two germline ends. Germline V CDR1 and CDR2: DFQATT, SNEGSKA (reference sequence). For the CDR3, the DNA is TGCAGTGCTAGAGAGCCCGGGCAGCCCCAAGAGACCCAGTACTTC. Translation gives CSAREPGQPQETQYF.

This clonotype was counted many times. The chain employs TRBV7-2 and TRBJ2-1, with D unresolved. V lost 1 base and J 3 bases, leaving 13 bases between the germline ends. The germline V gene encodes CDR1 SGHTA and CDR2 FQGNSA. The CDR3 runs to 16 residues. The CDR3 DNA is TGTGCCAGCAGCTTAGGCCTAGGCCCTTTCTACAATGAGCAGTTCTTC. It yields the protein CASSLGLGPFYNEQFF.